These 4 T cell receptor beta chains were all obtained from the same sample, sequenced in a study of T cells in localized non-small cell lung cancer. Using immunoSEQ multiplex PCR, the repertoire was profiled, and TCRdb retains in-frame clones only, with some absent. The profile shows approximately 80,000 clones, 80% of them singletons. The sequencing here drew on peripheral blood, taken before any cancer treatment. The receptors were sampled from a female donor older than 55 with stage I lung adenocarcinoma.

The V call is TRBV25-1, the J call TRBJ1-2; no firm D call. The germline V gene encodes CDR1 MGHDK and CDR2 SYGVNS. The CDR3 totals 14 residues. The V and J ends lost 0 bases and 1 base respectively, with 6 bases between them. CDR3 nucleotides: TGTGCCAGCAGTGAATATGGCCTTAACTATGGCTACACCTTC. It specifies CASSEYGLNYGYTF.

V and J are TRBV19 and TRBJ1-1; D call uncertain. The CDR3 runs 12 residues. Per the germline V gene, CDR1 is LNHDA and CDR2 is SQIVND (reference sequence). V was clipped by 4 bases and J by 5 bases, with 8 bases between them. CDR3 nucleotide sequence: TGTGCCAGTAGTAGTGTAGGGACTGAAGCTTTCTTT. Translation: CASSSVGTEAFF.

CDR3 bases: TGTGCCAGTAGTATAACCACAGGGACCACTGAAGCTTTCTTT. Amino acids: CASSITTGTTEAFF. This chain joins TRBV19 and TRBJ1-1, with D maybe TRBD1 (6 bases). The CDR3 is made up of 14 amino acids. V was pared by 2 bases and J by 4 bases, with 11 bases between. Looked up from germline, CDR1 is LNHDA and CDR2 is SQIVND (reference sequence).

This chain's CDR3 is CATSRDRSGTYGYTF. CDR3 coding DNA: TGTGCCACCAGCAGAGATAGGTCAGGGACCTATGGCTACACCTTC. The J gene is TRBJ1-2, the V gene TRBV15, with D possibly matching TRBD1 (5 bases). Germline CDR1 and CDR2: LNHNV and YYDKDF (reference sequence). CDR3 length: 15 residues. V lost 0 bases to trimming and J lost 4 bases, with 12 bases between them.